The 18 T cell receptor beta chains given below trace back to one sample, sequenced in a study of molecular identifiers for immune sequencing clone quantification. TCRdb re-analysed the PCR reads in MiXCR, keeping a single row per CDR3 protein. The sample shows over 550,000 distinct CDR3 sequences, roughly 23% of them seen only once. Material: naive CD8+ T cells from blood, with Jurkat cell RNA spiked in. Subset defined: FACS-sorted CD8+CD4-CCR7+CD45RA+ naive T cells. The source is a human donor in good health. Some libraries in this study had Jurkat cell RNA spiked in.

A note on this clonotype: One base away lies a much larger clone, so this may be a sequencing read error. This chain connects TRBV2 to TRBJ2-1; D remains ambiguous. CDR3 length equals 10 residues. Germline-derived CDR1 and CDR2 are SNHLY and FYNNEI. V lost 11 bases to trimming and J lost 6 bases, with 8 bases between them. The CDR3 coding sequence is TGTGCCGGTAGTGCCAATGAGCAGTTCTTC. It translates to CAGSANEQFF.

The CDR3 loop reads CSVPLAGERYEQYF. The CDR3 DNA is TGCAGCGTCCCTCTAGCGGGTGAAAGGTACGAGCAGTACTTC. The chain is built from TRBV29-1 and TRBJ2-7, with TRBD2 matching 8 bases. CDR3 length: 14 residues. Germline V lookup: CDR1 SQVTM, CDR2 ANQGSEA. Germline trimming cut 6 bases from V and 4 bases from J; bases unmatched to any gene: 11.

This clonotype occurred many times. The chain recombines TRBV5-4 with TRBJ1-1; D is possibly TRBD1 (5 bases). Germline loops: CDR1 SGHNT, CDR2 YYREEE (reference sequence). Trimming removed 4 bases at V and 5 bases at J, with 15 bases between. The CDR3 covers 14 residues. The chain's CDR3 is CASSIQGGGTEAFF. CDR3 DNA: TGTGCCAGCAGCATCCAGGGAGGAGGGACTGAAGCTTTCTTT.

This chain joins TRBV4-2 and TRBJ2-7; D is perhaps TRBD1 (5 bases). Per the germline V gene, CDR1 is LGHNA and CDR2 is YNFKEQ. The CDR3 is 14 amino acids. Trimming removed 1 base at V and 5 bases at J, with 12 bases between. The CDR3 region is CASSQVPGSDEQYF. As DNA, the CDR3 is TGTGCCAGCAGCCAAGTACCAGGGTCGGACGAGCAGTACTTC.

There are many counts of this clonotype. CDR3 region: CASSFGGETEAFF. CDR3 sequence (DNA): TGCGCCAGCAGCTTTGGGGGGGAGACTGAAGCTTTCTTT. This chain joins TRBV5-1 and TRBJ1-1; D may be TRBD1 (5 bases). Germline V gene data show CDR1 as SGHRS and CDR2 as YFSETQ. The CDR3 consists of 13 residues. V lost 2 bases, J lost 5 bases, and 10 bases lay in between.

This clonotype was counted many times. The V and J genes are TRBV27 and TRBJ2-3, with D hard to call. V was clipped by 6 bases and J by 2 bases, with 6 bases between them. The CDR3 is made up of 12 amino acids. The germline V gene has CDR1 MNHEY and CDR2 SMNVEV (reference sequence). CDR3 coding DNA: TGTGCCAGCAGGGGGATCACAGATACGCAGTATTTT. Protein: CASRGITDTQYF.

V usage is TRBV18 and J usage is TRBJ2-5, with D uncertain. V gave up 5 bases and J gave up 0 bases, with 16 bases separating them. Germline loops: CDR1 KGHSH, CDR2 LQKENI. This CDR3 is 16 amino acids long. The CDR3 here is CASSEGYRRNQETQYF. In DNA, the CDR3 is TGTGCCAGCTCAGAAGGGTATCGGCGGAACCAAGAGACCCAGTACTTC.

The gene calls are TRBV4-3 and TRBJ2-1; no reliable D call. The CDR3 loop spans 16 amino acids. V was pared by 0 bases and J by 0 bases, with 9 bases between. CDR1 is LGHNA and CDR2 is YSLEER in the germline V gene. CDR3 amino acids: CASSQDLWSSYNEQFF. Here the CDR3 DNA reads TGCGCCAGCAGCCAAGATTTGTGGAGCTCCTACAATGAGCAGTTCTTC.

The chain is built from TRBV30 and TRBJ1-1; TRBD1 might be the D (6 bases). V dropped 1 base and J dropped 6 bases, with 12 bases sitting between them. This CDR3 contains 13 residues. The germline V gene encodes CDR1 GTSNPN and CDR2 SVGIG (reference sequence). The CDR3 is CAWSAGQRAEAFF. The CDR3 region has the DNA TGTGCCTGGAGTGCCGGACAGCGGGCTGAAGCTTTCTTT.

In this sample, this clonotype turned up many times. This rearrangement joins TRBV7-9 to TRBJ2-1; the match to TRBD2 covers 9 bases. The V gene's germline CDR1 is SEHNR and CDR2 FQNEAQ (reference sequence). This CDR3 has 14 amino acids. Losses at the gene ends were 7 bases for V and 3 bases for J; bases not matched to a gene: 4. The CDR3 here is CASKVAGDYNEQFF. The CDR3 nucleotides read TGTGCCAGCAAGGTAGCGGGGGACTACAATGAGCAGTTCTTC.

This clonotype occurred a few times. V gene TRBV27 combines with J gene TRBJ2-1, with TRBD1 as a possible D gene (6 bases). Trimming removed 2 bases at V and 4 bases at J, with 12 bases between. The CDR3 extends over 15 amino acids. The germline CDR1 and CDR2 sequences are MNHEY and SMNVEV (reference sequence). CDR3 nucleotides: TGTGCCAGCAGTTTAGAGGGAAGGGGGTACAATGAGCAGTTCTTC. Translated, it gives CASSLEGRGYNEQFF.

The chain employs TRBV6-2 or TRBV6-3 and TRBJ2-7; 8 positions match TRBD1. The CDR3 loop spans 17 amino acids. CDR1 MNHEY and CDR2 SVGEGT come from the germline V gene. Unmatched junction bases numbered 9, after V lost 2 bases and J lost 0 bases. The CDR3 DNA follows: TGTGCCAGCAGTTACGCGAGGACAGGGATTAGCTCCTACGAGCAGTACTTC. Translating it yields CASSYARTGISSYEQYF.

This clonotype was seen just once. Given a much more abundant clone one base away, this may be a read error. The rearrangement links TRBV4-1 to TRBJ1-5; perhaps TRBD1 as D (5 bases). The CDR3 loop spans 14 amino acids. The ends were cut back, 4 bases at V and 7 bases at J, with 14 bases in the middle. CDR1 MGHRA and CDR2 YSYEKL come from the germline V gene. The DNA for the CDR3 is TGCGCCAGCAGCCGGGGATATCGGGACCAGCCCCAGCATTTT. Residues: CASSRGYRDQPQHF.

CDR3 nucleotide sequence: TGTGCCAGCAGCGGGGACCGGGACCCAAAGGGTTACTACGAGCAGTACTTC. Protein product: CASSGDRDPKGYYEQYF. The rearrangement joins TRBV14 to TRBJ2-7; D is perhaps TRBD1 or TRBD2 (5 bases each). CDR1 SGHDN and CDR2 FVKESK come from the germline V gene. V shed 5 bases and J shed 3 bases, with 23 bases lying between them. The CDR3 spans 17 residues.

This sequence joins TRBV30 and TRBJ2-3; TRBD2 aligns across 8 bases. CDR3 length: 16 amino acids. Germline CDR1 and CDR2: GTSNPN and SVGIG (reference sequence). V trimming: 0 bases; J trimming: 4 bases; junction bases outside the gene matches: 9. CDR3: CAWSVGSGGPPDTQYF. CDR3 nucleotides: TGTGCCTGGAGTGTAGGGTCGGGGGGGCCCCCAGATACGCAGTATTTT.

CDR3 DNA: TGCAGTGCTATTATCCCGGCCCCGGGAGGGGAAAAACTGTTTTTT. This translates into CSAIIPAPGGEKLFF. V usage is TRBV20-1 and J usage is TRBJ1-4; the D is unclear. V was cut by 4 bases and J by 8 bases, with 20 bases left in between. The CDR3 extends over 15 amino acids. The V gene's germline CDR1 is DFQATT and CDR2 SNEGSKA (reference sequence).

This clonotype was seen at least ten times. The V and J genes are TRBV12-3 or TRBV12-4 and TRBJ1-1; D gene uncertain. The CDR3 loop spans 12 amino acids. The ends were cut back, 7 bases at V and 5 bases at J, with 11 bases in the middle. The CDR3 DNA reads TGTGCCAGCAAGTCTCTCGGTACTGAAGCTTTCTTT. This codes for CASKSLGTEAFF.

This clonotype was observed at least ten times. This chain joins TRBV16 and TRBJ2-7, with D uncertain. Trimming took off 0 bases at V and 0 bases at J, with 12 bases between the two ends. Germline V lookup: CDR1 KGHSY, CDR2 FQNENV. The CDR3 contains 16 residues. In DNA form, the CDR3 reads TGTGCCAGCAGCCAATCATGGACGGCGCTCTCCTACGAGCAGTACTTC. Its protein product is CASSQSWTALSYEQYF.